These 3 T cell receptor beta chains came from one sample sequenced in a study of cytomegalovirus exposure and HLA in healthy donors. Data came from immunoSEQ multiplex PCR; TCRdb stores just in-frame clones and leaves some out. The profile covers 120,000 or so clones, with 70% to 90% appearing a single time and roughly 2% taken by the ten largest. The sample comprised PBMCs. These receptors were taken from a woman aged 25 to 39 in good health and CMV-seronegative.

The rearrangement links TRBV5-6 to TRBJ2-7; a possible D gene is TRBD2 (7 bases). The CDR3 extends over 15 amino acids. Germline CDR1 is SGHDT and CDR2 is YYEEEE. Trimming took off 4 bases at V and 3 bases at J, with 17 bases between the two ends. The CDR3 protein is CASSGGDTSFYEQYF. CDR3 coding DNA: TGTGCCAGCAGCGGGGGGGACACGAGTTTCTACGAGCAGTACTTC.

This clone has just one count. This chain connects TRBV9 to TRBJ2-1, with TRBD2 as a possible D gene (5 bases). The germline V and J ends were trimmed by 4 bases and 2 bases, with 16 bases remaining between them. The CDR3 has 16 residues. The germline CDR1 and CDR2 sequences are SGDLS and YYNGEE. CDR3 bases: TGTGCCAGCAGCCCTCGGACTCCTCAAACCTACAATGAGCAGTTCTTC. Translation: CASSPRTPQTYNEQFF.

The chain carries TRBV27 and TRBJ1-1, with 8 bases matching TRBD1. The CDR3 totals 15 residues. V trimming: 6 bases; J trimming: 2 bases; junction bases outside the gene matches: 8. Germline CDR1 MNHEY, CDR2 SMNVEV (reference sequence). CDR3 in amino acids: CASRPYQGANTEAFF. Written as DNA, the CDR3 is TGTGCCAGCAGGCCCTATCAGGGGGCCAACACTGAAGCTTTCTTT.